Ten or more counts support the clone carrying this T cell receptor (beta chain). Its specificity is unknown. The sample is drawn from a study of read filtering for tumor transcriptome and immune sequencing. Broader study findings: Approximately 80% of IR-seq clonotypes had one read, totaling 3% to 4.5% of reads; RNA-seq: 74.6% and 44.6%.

Molecular barcoded adaptors covering alpha/delta and beta/gamma chains were used on around 370 ng RNA. TCRdb processed the reads anew with MiXCR; each CDR3 protein has one entry. The sample lists 40,000 or so distinct CDR3 sequences; 12% to 15% were seen once. V lost 5 bases and J lost 2, with 18 bases in between. Germline V gives CDR1 PRHDT, CDR2 FYEKMQ (reference sequence). The CDR3 is 16 amino acids. The specimen was a population of CD138-negative cells sorted from bone marrow. The chain joins TRBV13 to TRBJ2-5; possible D gene TRBD1, 7 bases. The TCR originated in a donor aged 40 or older with multiple myeloma. The CDR3 region is CASSRGQGGSQETQYF. CDR3 bases: TGTGCCAGCAGCCGAGGCCAGGGGGGATCTCAAGAGACCCAGTACTTC.